This TCR beta chain appears in the sequencing data of a study of T-cell reconstitution after alpha-beta-depleted transplantation in children. Preparation of the TCRbeta library involved a method that used unique molecular identifiers. From the PCR reads, TCRdb called clonotypes with MiXCR, one entry per CDR3 protein. In the table there are about 340,000 distinct CDR3 sequences, 10% to 13% of which are singletons. The sequence was obtained from a human donor who donated a stem cell graft to a child with acute lymphoblastic leukemia. The source material was PBMCs from the stem cell graft donor, sampled from the stem cell graft.

The chain's CDR3 is CASSQSGSGGNQPQHF. CDR3 DNA: TGTGCCAGCAGTCAGTCCGGGAGCGGGGGCAATCAGCCCCAGCATTTT. V usage is TRBV12-3 or TRBV12-4 and J usage is TRBJ1-5; D is uncertain. This CDR3 is 16 amino acids long. Trimming removed 5 bases from V and 2 bases from J, with 16 bases in between.